The sequence of this T cell receptor beta chain was determined in a study of T cell changes during pregnancy in multiple sclerosis. From germline, CDR1 is LNHNV and CDR2 YYDKDF (reference sequence). Trimming removed 3 bases from V and 4 bases from J; junction bases left unmatched: 4. The CDR3 is 15 residues long. Assay: immunoSEQ multiplex PCR; the TCRdb copy retains only in-frame clones and omits some. The repertoire holds 50,000 to 80,000 clones, with 91% as singletons. This receptor was taken from a female donor with multiple sclerosis, enrolled in a pregnancy study. The genes are TRBV15 and TRBJ2-5, with 11 positions matching TRBD1. The material sequenced was CD8+ T cells from peripheral blood mononuclear cells, taken before pregnancy. CDR3 nucleotides: TGTGCCACCAGCAGCCGGACAGGGGGCGCAGAGACCCAGTACTTC. It translates to CATSSRTGGAETQYF.